These 13 T cell receptor beta chains originate from one sample sequenced in a study of CD8 T cells in ankylosing spondylitis. Study-wide points: In ankylosing spondylitis blood, a motif of roughly 8 highly homologous TCR beta variants appeared characteristic.

These receptors have no known antigen. TCRdb used MiXCR to reprocess the 5' RACE reads, holding one entry per CDR3 protein. The data show tens of thousands of distinct CDR3 sequences, around 8.3% seen once. Sequencing was done on a sample of blood, either unsorted or a sorted T cell fraction (not recorded which). Source of these receptors: a male donor with ankylosing spondylitis.

This clonotype has only a few counts. This rearrangement joins TRBV24-1 to TRBJ1-5; the D is unclear. Trimming took off 5 bases at V and 3 bases at J, with 13 bases between the two ends. This CDR3 has 15 residues. Germline assignment: CDR1 KGHDR and CDR2 SFDVKD. The DNA for the CDR3 is TGTGCCACCAGTGCCCAGGACGGCTACAATCAGCCCCAGCATTTT. It translates to CATSAQDGYNQPQHF.

There are a few counts of this clonotype. CDR3 sequence reads: CASDSGRLEETQYF. The CDR3 nucleotides read TGTGCCAGTGATAGCGGGAGGTTGGAAGAGACCCAGTACTTC. This chain connects TRBV7-9 to TRBJ2-5; 10 bases align to TRBD2. V shed 9 bases, J shed 3 bases, and the junction held 7 bases outside the gene matches. The germline V gene has CDR1 SEHNR and CDR2 FQNEAQ (reference sequence). The CDR3 loop spans 14 amino acids.

This clonotype was seen only a few times. This chain connects TRBV29-1 to TRBJ2-1, with D possibly called TRBD1 or TRBD2 (5 bases each). Germline V CDR1 and CDR2: SQVTM, ANQGSEA. The CDR3 loop spans 13 amino acids. V lost 8 bases and J lost 6, with 17 bases in between. The DNA for the CDR3 is TGCAGCTCAGGGATAGGTGGAGGCAATGAGCAGTTCTTC. Protein sequence: CSSGIGGGNEQFF.

At least ten counts were recorded for this clonotype. This rearrangement joins TRBV29-1 to TRBJ2-5; D perhaps matches TRBD2 (6 bases). The CDR3 is made up of 13 amino acids. The germline CDR1 and CDR2 sequences are SQVTM and ANQGSEA. With 4 bases removed from V and 4 bases from J, the gap between germline ends came to 13 bases. This CDR3 is CSVALEGTETQYF. CDR3 sequence (DNA): TGCAGCGTTGCTCTGGAGGGGACAGAGACCCAGTACTTC.

This clonotype came up a few times. V is TRBV6-1 and J is TRBJ1-6; D may be TRBD1 (6 bases). V lost 6 bases to trimming and J lost 7 bases, with 16 bases between them. From germline, CDR1 is MNHNS and CDR2 SASEGT. The CDR3 contains 15 residues. This CDR3 reads CASREQGSENSPLHF. In DNA, the CDR3 is TGTGCCAGCAGGGAACAGGGCAGTGAGAATTCACCCCTCCACTTT.

The rearrangement links TRBV9 to TRBJ2-7; D perhaps matches TRBD2 (5 bases). The CDR3 is 16 residues long. The V end lost 0 bases, the J end lost 2 bases, and 15 bases lay between the germline ends. Germline V lookup: CDR1 SGDLS, CDR2 YYNGEE. CDR3 sequence (DNA): TGTGCCAGCAGCGTAGATGGTCAGCGGAGCCCCTACGAGCAGTACTTC. It specifies CASSVDGQRSPYEQYF. Based on the CDR3 plus reference TRBV9 and TRBJ2-7, the full variable domain is DSGVTQTPKHLITATGQRVTLRCSPRSGDLSVYWYQQSLDQGLQFLIQYYNGEERAKGNILERFSAQQFPDLHSELNLSSLELGDSALYFCASSVDGQRSPYEQYFGPGTRLTVT.

V gene TRBV2 combines with J gene TRBJ2-2, with TRBD1 matching 12 bases. Germline V CDR1 and CDR2: SNHLY, FYNNEI. The CDR3 loop spans 17 amino acids. V dropped 8 bases and J dropped 0; count of bases not matched to a gene: 7. The DNA for the CDR3 is TGTGCCAGCTGGGGACAGGGGGCTTCCGCGAACACCGGGGAGCTGTTTTTT. Its translation: CASWGQGASANTGELFF. Variable domain in full (rest from reference TRBV2 and TRBJ2-2): EPEVTQTPSHQVTQMGQEVILRCVPISNHLYFYWYRQILGQKVEFLVSFYNNEISEKSEIFDDQFSVERPDGSNFTLKIRSTKLEDSAMYFCASWGQGASANTGELFFGEGSRLTVL.

V is TRBV12-3 or TRBV12-4 and J is TRBJ2-5, with 14 bases matching TRBD2. V was clipped by 2 bases and J by 5 bases; unmatched bases: 7. The CDR3 is 17 amino acids. Written as DNA, the CDR3 is TGTGCCAGCAGTTTAATGACTAGCGGGAGGGCGAAGGAGACCCAGTACTTC. Protein sequence: CASSLMTSGRAKETQYF.

This clonotype was detected only a few times. The CDR3 bases are TGTGCCAGCAGCCAAGACGTGTCGGAGACTGAAGCTTTCTTT. This encodes CASSQDVSETEAFF. The rearrangement uses TRBV4-2 and TRBJ1-1; D unresolved. Germline V gene sequence: CDR1 LGHNA, CDR2 YNFKEQ. V was pared by 0 bases and J by 5 bases, with 10 bases between. The CDR3 extends over 14 amino acids.

The chain carries TRBV11-2 and TRBJ2-1; D remains ambiguous. This CDR3 comprises 14 residues. CDR1 SGHAT and CDR2 FQNNGV come from the germline V gene. V lost 1 base, J lost 3 bases, and 7 bases lay in between. CDR3 loop: CASSLVYGYNEQFF. The DNA for the CDR3 is TGTGCCAGCAGCTTAGTTTATGGCTACAATGAGCAGTTCTTC.

By sample share, this clonotype is large. This chain connects TRBV24-1 to TRBJ2-1; D is perhaps TRBD1 (5 bases). The CDR3 has 16 amino acids. Trimming removed 0 bases at V and 7 bases at J, with 15 bases between. CDR1 is KGHDR and CDR2 is SFDVKD in the germline V gene. The CDR3 bases are TGTGCCACCAGTGATTTGGGGGAAGGGGTAGGAAATGAGCAGTTCTTC. It translates to CATSDLGEGVGNEQFF.

Details on this clonotype: This could be a read error, since a much larger clone is one nucleotide away. The CDR3 ends on some other residue instead of the conserved phenylalanine or tryptophan, so this is likely a read error. The V and J genes are TRBV20-1 and TRBJ2-5, with D maybe TRBD2 (5 bases). The CDR3 has 14 residues. The V end lost 0 bases, the J end lost 2 bases, and 10 bases lay between the germline ends. Germline V lookup: CDR1 DFQATT, CDR2 SNEGSKA (reference sequence). The CDR3: CSARERAEQETQYY. Here the CDR3 DNA reads TGCAGTGCTAGAGAGAGGGCAGAACAAGAGACCCAGTACTAC.

There are a few counts of this clonotype. The CDR3 is CASSQGLHTLTGELFF. The CDR3 bases are TGTGCCAGCAGCCAAGGACTTCACACTCTCACCGGGGAGCTGTTTTTT. The V and J genes are TRBV4-2 and TRBJ2-2, with D hard to call. V lost 1 base, J lost 4 bases, and 13 bases lay in between. Germline V gene lookup returns CDR1 LGHNA and CDR2 YNFKEQ. The CDR3 consists of 16 residues.